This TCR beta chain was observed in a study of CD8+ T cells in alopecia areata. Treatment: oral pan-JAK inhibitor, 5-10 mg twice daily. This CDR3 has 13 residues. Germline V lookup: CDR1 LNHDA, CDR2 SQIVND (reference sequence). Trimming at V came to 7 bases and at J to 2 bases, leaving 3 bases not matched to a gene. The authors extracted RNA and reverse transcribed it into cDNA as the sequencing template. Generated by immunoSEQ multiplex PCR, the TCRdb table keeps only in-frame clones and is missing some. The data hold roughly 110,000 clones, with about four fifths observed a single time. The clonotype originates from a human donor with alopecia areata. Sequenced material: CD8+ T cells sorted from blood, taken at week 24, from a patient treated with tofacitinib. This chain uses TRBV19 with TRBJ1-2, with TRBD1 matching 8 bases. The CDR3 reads CASKRTGNYGYTF. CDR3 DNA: TGTGCCAGTAAGCGGACAGGGAACTATGGCTACACCTTC.